This TCR beta chain was retrieved from a study of regulatory T cells in long-lasting Graves disease. This clonotype was counted ten times or more. Regarding time point: newly diagnosed GD, antithyroid drugs for less than 3 months. Extracted RNA from PBMCs served as the source of the TCR library. The V end lost 2 bases, the J end lost 9 bases, and 11 bases lay between the germline ends. The CDR3 is made up of 13 amino acids. Sequencing libraries for TCR beta were prepared with iRepertoire HTBI primers and Arm-PCR of CDR3 regions. From the multiplex PCR reads, TCRdb called clonotypes with MiXCR, one entry per CDR3 protein. Counted here are under 250,000 distinct CDR3 sequences, roughly a fifth occurring once; the ten biggest clones make up approximately 15%.

This sequence was found in a female donor with Graves disease. V is TRBV12-3 or TRBV12-4 and J is TRBJ2-1; D uncertain. The sample was peripheral blood mononuclear cells (PBMCs), taken at new diagnosis, from a patient treated with antithyroid drugs. The CDR3, as DNA: TGTGCCAGCAGTTTAACTTGGGGAAGTGAGCAGTTCTTC. It translates to CASSLTWGSEQFF.